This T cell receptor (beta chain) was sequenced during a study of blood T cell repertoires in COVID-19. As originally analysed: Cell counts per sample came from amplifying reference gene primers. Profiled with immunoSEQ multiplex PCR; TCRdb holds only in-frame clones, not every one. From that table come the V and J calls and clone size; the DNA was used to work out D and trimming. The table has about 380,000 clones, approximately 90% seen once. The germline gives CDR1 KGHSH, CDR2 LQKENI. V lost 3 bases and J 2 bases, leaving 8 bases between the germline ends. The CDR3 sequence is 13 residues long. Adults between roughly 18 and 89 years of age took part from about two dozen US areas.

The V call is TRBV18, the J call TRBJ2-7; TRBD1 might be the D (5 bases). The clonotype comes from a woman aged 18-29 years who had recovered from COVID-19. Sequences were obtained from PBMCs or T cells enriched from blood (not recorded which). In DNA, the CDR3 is TGTGCCAGCTCACCGGGCAGGGCCTACGAGCAGTACTTC. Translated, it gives CASSPGRAYEQYF.